This record concerns one T cell receptor (beta chain) sequence. Its specificity is unknown. With V trimmed by 0 bases and J by 8 bases, 3 bases remained unmatched. The CDR3 extends over 16 amino acids. Germline V gene lookup returns CDR1 KGHSH and CDR2 LQKENI. Amplification used 60 Vbeta primers and 13 Jbeta primers. Assay: immunoSEQ multiplex PCR; the TCRdb copy retains only in-frame clones and omits some. The repertoire holds approximately 140,000 clones, with about three quarters as singletons. The sample originates from a study of cytomegalovirus exposure and HLA in healthy donors. Overall study results and limits: The authors considered a cluster of highly shared sequence variants likely to be a sequencing artifact. In an earlier analysis, most TCR beta V segments were productive about 90% or about 30% of the time.

V is TRBV18 and J is TRBJ2-1; 14 bases are a match to TRBD2. The clonotype originates from a man between 35 and 55 years old in good health and CMV-seropositive. The sample taken for sequencing was PBMCs. CDR3 nucleotide sequence: TGTGCCAGCTCACCACCGGGACTAGCGGGAGCTGATGAGCAGTTCTTC. This translates into CASSPPGLAGADEQFF.